A few counts support the clone carrying this TCR beta chain. Its antigen is as yet unknown. The data originate from a study of cytomegalovirus exposure and HLA in healthy donors. Overall study context: Earlier findings included about 120 million unique TCR beta sequences obtained from 150 million to 200 million T cells. Study outcomes and limitations: A prior analysis recorded that most TCR beta V segments were productive about 87% or about 30% of the time. Excluded were some V segments that proved indistinguishable, including TRBV6-2 and TRBV6-3. Most subjects had HLA-A and HLA-B alleles reportedly predicted accurately by TCR beta sequences.

V was clipped by 6 bases and J by 0 bases; unmatched bases: 6. The CDR3 is made up of 15 amino acids. CDR1 is MGHRA, CDR2 YSYEKL, per germline. 13 Jbeta primers and 60 Vbeta primers were used for the PCR. Sequencing used immunoSEQ multiplex PCR; TCRdb keeps in-frame clones, though not all of them. The sample shows fewer than 95,000 clones, approximately 80% of them seen only once. The specimen was PBMCs. The chain is built from TRBV4-1 and TRBJ2-3, with TRBD2 matching over 7 bases. The TCR comes from a man aged 40-49 years in good health and CMV-seronegative. CDR3 sequence reads: CASRLLATSTDTQYF. In DNA, the CDR3 is TGCGCCAGCAGATTACTAGCGACTAGCACAGATACGCAGTATTTT.